A selection of T cell receptor beta chains follows, all from one sample in a study of blood T cell repertoires in COVID-19. The table came from immunoSEQ multiplex PCR; TCRdb's copy has only in-frame clones and leaves some out. The sample contains about 170,000 clones, around 82% of which appear only once. Material for sequencing was PBMCs or T cells enriched from blood (not recorded which). The source of these receptors is a woman between 45 and 60 years old in a cohort exposed to, infected with or recovered from COVID-19 (not recorded which). Each CDR3 is given with its conserved first and last residue. D genes are given only for firm matches. Only part of the rows carry a size: once, few, many, or a class if the clone is expanded.

v_call,d_call,j_call,clone_size,cdr3_aa,cdr3_nt
TRBV10-3,-,TRBJ2-3,-,CAISGSAGNTDTQYF,TGTGCCATCAGTGGGTCTGCGGGAAACACAGATACGCAGTATTTT
TRBV27,TRBD2,TRBJ2-5,-,CASSPSSGGVQPQYF,TGTGCCAGCAGTCCCTCTAGCGGGGGGGTCCAACCCCAGTACTTC
TRBV4-1,TRBD2,TRBJ2-5,-,CASSRSGGAGETQYF,TGCGCCAGCAGCCGTAGCGGGGGGGCCGGCGAGACCCAGTACTTC
TRBV9,-,TRBJ1-4,-,CASSPSRGVNEKLFF,TGTGCCAGCAGCCCTTCGCGGGGGGTTAATGAAAAACTGTTTTTT
TRBV7-8,-,TRBJ1-2,-,CASQEGTNSYGYTF,TGTGCCAGCCAAGAAGGGACAAACTCATATGGCTACACCTTC
TRBV10-2,TRBD2,TRBJ2-2,once,CASSVVLAGPGELFF,TGCGCCAGCAGTGTAGTCCTAGCGGGACCCGGGGAGCTGTTTTTT
TRBV7-9,-,TRBJ1-5,once,CASDQLEDSVNQPQHF,TGTGCCAGCGACCAGCTTGAAGACAGCGTCAATCAGCCCCAGCATTTT
TRBV19,TRBD1,TRBJ2-7,-,CASSTGTGQRYEQYF,TGTGCCAGTAGTACAGGGACAGGCCAAAGGTACGAGCAGTACTTC
TRBV29-1,TRBD1,TRBJ1-2,-,CSVEAGRGLGGYTF,TGCAGCGTTGAAGCCGGCAGGGGGCTAGGTGGCTACACCTTC
TRBV9,TRBD2,TRBJ2-7,few,CASSPAAGGPYEQYF,TGTGCCAGCAGCCCCGCAGCGGGAGGCCCCTACGAGCAGTACTTC
TRBV29-1,-,TRBJ1-5,-,CSVVEGGSGNQPQHF,TGCAGCGTTGTAGAGGGGGGTTCAGGCAATCAGCCCCAGCATTTT
TRBV7-9,-,TRBJ2-5,-,CASSNTGEKRETQYF,TGTGCCAGCAGCAATACCGGAGAAAAAAGGGAGACCCAGTACTTC
TRBV5-1,-,TRBJ2-3,-,CASSLFGGLADTQYF,TGCGCCAGCAGCTTATTCGGAGGGTTGGCAGATACGCAGTATTTT
TRBV19,TRBD1,TRBJ1-1,-,CASSGQVNTEAFF,TGTGCCAGTAGTGGACAGGTAAACACTGAAGCTTTCTTT
TRBV16,TRBD1,TRBJ2-5,-,CASSSRTGRETQYF,TGTGCCAGCAGCTCCCGGACAGGGAGGGAGACCCAGTACTTC
TRBV18,-,TRBJ2-7,-,CASSPVGGGSYEQYF,TGTGCCAGCTCACCAGTAGGGGGGGGATCCTACGAGCAGTACTTC
TRBV5-1,-,TRBJ2-7,-,CASSLAGLYEQYF,TGCGCCAGCAGCTTGGCCGGACTCTACGAGCAGTACTTC
TRBV14,-,TRBJ1-4,many,CASSQDRRGEKLFF,TGTGCCAGCAGCCAAGATAGACGGGGAGAAAAACTGTTTTTT
TRBV28,TRBD1,TRBJ1-6,few,CASRPGQGSYNSPLHF,TGTGCCAGCAGGCCCGGACAGGGCTCCTATAATTCACCCCTCCACTTT
TRBV5-4,-,TRBJ1-2,few,CASTNPSTGYDGYTF,TGTGCCAGCACCAATCCTAGTACGGGATACGATGGCTACACCTTC
TRBV6-1,TRBD1,TRBJ2-7,-,CASSDQGAYEQYF,TGTGCCAGCAGTGATCAGGGGGCCTACGAGCAGTACTTC
TRBV19,TRBD1,TRBJ1-5,-,CASSGGQVGNQPQHF,TGTGCCAGTAGTGGGGGACAGGTCGGGAATCAGCCCCAGCATTTT
TRBV6-5,TRBD1,TRBJ2-3,-,CASSPGQVLFDTQYF,TGTGCCAGCAGTCCGGGACAGGTTCTTTTCGATACGCAGTATTTT
TRBV5-1,TRBD2,TRBJ2-3,-,CASSLAPLAGVVADTQYF,TGCGCCAGCAGCTTGGCCCCGCTAGCGGGGGTGGTAGCAGATACGCAGTATTTT
TRBV18,TRBD1,TRBJ1-1,-,CASSPSGTGSVWATEAFF,TGTGCCAGCTCACCGTCCGGGACAGGGAGCGTTTGGGCCACTGAAGCTTTCTTT
TRBV27,-,TRBJ2-7,-,CASRSRETYEQYF,TGTGCCAGCAGATCCAGGGAAACCTACGAGCAGTACTTC
TRBV19,TRBD1,TRBJ2-2,-,CASSKAGGSGELFF,TGTGCCAGTAGTAAAGCAGGGGGCTCCGGGGAGCTGTTTTTT
TRBV29-1,TRBD1,TRBJ2-6,-,CSVGDRATSGANVLTF,TGCAGCGTTGGAGACAGGGCGACCTCTGGGGCCAACGTCCTGACTTTC
TRBV4-2,TRBD1,TRBJ2-3,-,CASSQEGKAAQDRGADTQYF,TGTGCCAGCAGCCAAGAGGGGAAGGCGGCCCAGGACAGGGGGGCAGATACGCAGTATTTT
TRBV19,-,TRBJ2-5,-,CASSIDLEETQYF,TGTGCCAGTAGTATAGATCTAGAAGAGACCCAGTACTTC
TRBV14,-,TRBJ2-1,-,CASSHDYLEKFF,TGTGCCAGCAGCCACGATTACCTCGAGAAGTTCTTC
TRBV5-6,TRBD1,TRBJ2-5,once,CASSRARDSQETQYF,TGTGCCAGCAGCCGGGCCCGGGACAGCCAAGAGACCCAGTACTTC
TRBV28,-,TRBJ2-7,-,CAISTVSYEQYF,TGTGCCATCTCGACAGTCTCCTACGAGCAGTACTTC